This TCR beta chain was recovered during a study of cytomegalovirus exposure and HLA in healthy donors. V trimming: 6 bases; J trimming: 8 bases; junction bases outside the gene matches: 6. This CDR3 has 14 amino acids. CDR1 MNHEY and CDR2 SMNVEV come from the germline V gene (reference sequence). Sequencing was performed with immunoSEQ multiplex PCR; in TCRdb, only in-frame clones are kept and a portion is missing. The sample holds roughly 150,000 clones, around nine tenths seen once. This clone was observed once. Material: PBMCs. The clonotype originates from a man between 18 and 29 years old in good health and CMV-seropositive. V usage is TRBV27 and J usage is TRBJ2-2; 10 bases agree with TRBD2. The CDR3 loop is CASRTSGMLGELFF. The CDR3 DNA is TGTGCCAGCAGAACTAGCGGGATGTTGGGGGAGCTGTTTTTT.